The sequence of this TCR beta chain was determined in a study of blood T cell repertoires in COVID-19. Study in general: The United States, Italy and Spain were the sources of the acute and convalescent COVID-19 samples. T cells, B-cell-depleted T cells, or PBMCs supplied cDNA or gDNA.

Germline-derived CDR1 and CDR2 are SGDLS and YYNGEE. The CDR3 runs 17 residues. Deletions cut 4 bases from V and 4 bases from J, with 23 bases between. As processed by the authors: Amplifying reference gene primers gave estimates of nucleated cell counts. Only in-frame clones appear in the TCRdb table, and some are missing; sequencing was by immunoSEQ multiplex PCR. V and J calls and clone size follow that table, whereas D and trimming were derived from the DNA. The sample lists fewer than 200,000 clones; roughly 87% were seen once. Input material: peripheral blood. The rearrangement uses TRBV9 and TRBJ1-1, with a tentative D call TRBD1 (6 bases). This clonotype was sampled from a man in his late teens or twenties who had recovered from COVID-19. In nucleotides, the CDR3 is TGTGCCAGCAGCCTTTCACAGGGAACGGGAGGGAGCACTGAAGCTTTCTTT. It encodes CASSLSQGTGGSTEAFF.